The 5 T cell receptor beta chains below all came from one sample that was sequenced in a study of blood T cell repertoires in COVID-19 (dated by TCRdb to the early 2020s). Library preparation was by the immunoSEQ multiplex PCR assay. This is the immuneACCESS table as TCRdb keeps it, with only in-frame sequences that have V and J called. A part of the clones is gone; compared with another copy, unresolved V genes explain less than half, and the rest is unexplained. The sample profile shows some 520,000 clones; 89% of them were found once. 0.8% to 0.9% of the sample rests with the top ten. Sequences were obtained from peripheral blood. These receptors were taken from a man in his late teens or twenties with COVID-19, enrolled during active disease.

The chain recombines TRBV4-1 with TRBJ1-5; no clear D gene. Per the germline V gene, CDR1 is MGHRA and CDR2 is YSYEKL. This CDR3 has 16 residues. V was clipped by 0 bases and J by 0 bases, with 9 bases between them. CDR3 in amino acids: CASSQEGRSSNQPQHF. CDR3 bases: TGCGCCAGCAGCCAAGAGGGCAGATCTAGCAATCAGCCCCAGCATTTT.

The rearrangement uses TRBV6-6 and TRBJ2-4, with TRBD1 as a possible D gene (5 bases). CDR3 length: 14 residues. Germline CDR1 MNHNY, CDR2 SVGAGI (reference sequence). V gave up 6 bases and J gave up 4 bases, with 13 bases separating them. The CDR3 is CASRTTGSKNIQYF. The DNA for the CDR3 is TGTGCCAGCAGAACTACAGGTTCAAAAAACATTCAGTACTTC.

This CDR3 reads CAISNSGKTSASEQYF. For the CDR3, the DNA is TGTGCCATCAGTAATTCCGGGAAGACTAGTGCCTCGGAGCAGTACTTC. This chain connects TRBV10-3 to TRBJ2-7; D might be TRBD2 (6 bases). CDR3 length: 16 amino acids. The germline V and J ends were trimmed by 5 bases and 7 bases, with 24 bases remaining between them. Germline V lookup: CDR1 ENHRY, CDR2 SYGVKD.

The chain links TRBV5-1 to TRBJ1-3; D unclear. This CDR3 has 15 residues. Germline V gives CDR1 SGHRS, CDR2 YFSETQ. Trimming left V 0 bases short and J 0 bases short, with 7 bases between. The CDR3 DNA reads TGCGCCAGCAGCTTGGCCCTCTCCTCTGGAAACACCATATATTTT. Amino acid sequence: CASSLALSSGNTIYF.

About this clone itself: The sample holds other DNA sequences that translate to the same CDR3. The chain recombines TRBV11-2 with TRBJ2-1; D is unclear. The germline V and J ends were trimmed by 1 base and 1 base, with 5 bases remaining between them. CDR1 and CDR2 from the germline V gene are SGHAT and FQNNGV. The CDR3 sequence is 14 residues long. CDR3 DNA sequence: TGTGCCAGCAGCTTAGCGGGTTCCTACAATGAGCAGTTCTTC. Translation: CASSLAGSYNEQFF.